The TCR beta chain described here comes from a study of blood T cell repertoires in COVID-19. Study-wide context: PBMCs, B-cell-depleted T cells, or T cells provided the cDNA or gDNA that made up the material.

Per germline, CDR1 LGHNA and CDR2 YSLEER. There are 16 residues in the CDR3. Losses at the gene ends were 1 base for V and 7 bases for J; bases not matched to a gene: 10. Sequencing was performed with immunoSEQ multiplex PCR; in TCRdb, only in-frame clones are kept and a portion is missing. The sample has under 300,000 clones, approximately 90% seen once; the top ten hold 2.1%. V is TRBV4-3 and J is TRBJ2-1, with 7 bases matching TRBD2. The clonotype comes from a woman in her thirties or forties who had recovered from COVID-19. Sequencing was performed on peripheral blood. The CDR3 nucleotides are TGCGCCAGCAGCCAAGCTGGGGAGGGCTGGGGGAATGAGCAGTTCTTC. As protein: CASSQAGEGWGNEQFF.